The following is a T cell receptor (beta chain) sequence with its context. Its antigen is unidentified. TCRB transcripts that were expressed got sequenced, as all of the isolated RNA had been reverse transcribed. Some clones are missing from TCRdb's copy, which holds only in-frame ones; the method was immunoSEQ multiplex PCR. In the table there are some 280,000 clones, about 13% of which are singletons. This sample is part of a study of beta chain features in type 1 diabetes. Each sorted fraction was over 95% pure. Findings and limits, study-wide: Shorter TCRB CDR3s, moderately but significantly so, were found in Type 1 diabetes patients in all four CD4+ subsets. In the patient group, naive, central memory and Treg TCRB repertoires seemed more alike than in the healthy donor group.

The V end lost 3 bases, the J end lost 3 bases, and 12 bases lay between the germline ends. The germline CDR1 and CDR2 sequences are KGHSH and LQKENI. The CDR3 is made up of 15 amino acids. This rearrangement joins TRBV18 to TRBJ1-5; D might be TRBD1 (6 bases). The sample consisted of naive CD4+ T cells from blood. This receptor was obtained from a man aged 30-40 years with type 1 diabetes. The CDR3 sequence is CASSPRGAYNQPQHF. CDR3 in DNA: TGTGCCAGCTCACCTCGGGGGGCCTACAATCAGCCCCAGCATTTT.